One and the same sample provided the 10 T cell receptor beta chains below, sequenced in a study of blood T cell repertoires in COVID-19. Some clones are missing from TCRdb's copy, which holds only in-frame ones; the method was immunoSEQ multiplex PCR. The table lists around 500,000 clones, roughly nine tenths of them singletons. Sequencing used PBMCs or T cells enriched from blood (not recorded which). The receptors were gathered from a woman aged 60-70 years who had recovered from COVID-19.

The chain has TRBV18 and TRBJ2-3, with D possibly TRBD2 on 6 matching bases. Trimming took off 1 base at V and 3 bases at J, with 17 bases between the two ends. The CDR3 sequence is 17 residues long. Germline CDR1 KGHSH, CDR2 LQKENI. The DNA of the CDR3 is TGTGCCAGCTCACCACTCAATGTCAGGGCGGGGACAGATACGCAGTATTTT. It is translated as CASSPLNVRAGTDTQYF.

V and J are TRBV18 and TRBJ2-3, with 7 bases lining up with TRBD2. Germline V lookup: CDR1 KGHSH, CDR2 LQKENI. J lost 3 bases, V lost 6 bases, and 9 bases had no gene match. The CDR3 consists of 15 residues. CDR3 residues: CASSPWRGRTDTQYF. CDR3 bases: TGTGCCAGCTCTCCTTGGCGGGGGAGAACAGATACGCAGTATTTT.

The V call is TRBV6-1, the J call TRBJ1-1, with D possibly being TRBD1 (6 bases). Germline V gene sequence: CDR1 MNHNS, CDR2 SASEGT. Trimming pared 4 bases from V and 2 bases from J, leaving 17 bases between. The CDR3 runs to 16 residues. CDR3 DNA: TGTGCCAGCAGTGTGTCCTCGTACAGGGCAAACACTGAAGCTTTCTTT. Its protein is CASSVSSYRANTEAFF.

This rearrangement joins TRBV3-1 (or the pseudogene TRBV3-2) to TRBJ2-3; TRBD2 agrees at 9 bases. With V trimmed by 1 base and J by 5 bases, 4 bases remained unmatched. From germline, CDR1 is LGHDT and CDR2 YNNKEL (reference sequence). This CDR3 has 15 residues. CDR3 sequence reads: CASSQGGAGGDTQYF. The CDR3 DNA reads TGTGCCAGCAGCCAAGGAGGAGCGGGGGGAGATACGCAGTATTTT.

The rearrangement joins TRBV10-3 to TRBJ2-3; a weak D match, TRBD1 (5 bases). The germline gives CDR1 ENHRY, CDR2 SYGVKD. The CDR3 loop spans 14 amino acids. The V end was cut by 4 bases, the J end by 0 bases, with 8 bases between. Here the CDR3 DNA reads TGTGCCATCAGTGGGACACTTAGCACAGATACGCAGTATTTT. It codes for CAISGTLSTDTQYF.

Points on this clone: Other DNA variants within this sample encode the same CDR3. The CDR3 nucleotides are TGCGCCAGCAGCTCCCAGGGGGGAGACACTGAAGCTTTCTTT. Amino acids: CASSSQGGDTEAFF. The V gene is TRBV5-1, the J gene TRBJ1-1, with 7 bases that match TRBD1. The CDR3 contains 14 residues. Per the germline V gene, CDR1 is SGHRS and CDR2 is YFSETQ. V was pared by 3 bases and J by 3 bases, with 5 bases of the junction left unmatched. Using reference TRBV5-1 and TRBJ1-1 for the parts outside the CDR3, the full variable domain is KAGVTQTPRYLIKTRGQQVTLSCSPISGHRSVSWYQQTPGQGLQFLFEYFSETQRNKGNFPGRFSGRQFSNSRSEMNVSTLELGDSALYLCASSSQGGDTEAFFGQGTRLTVV.

This chain joins TRBV2 and TRBJ1-1; D gene unclear. The CDR3 has 13 amino acids. The V gene lost 6 bases and the J gene lost 1 base, with 9 bases spanning the gap. The germline gives CDR1 SNHLY, CDR2 FYNNEI. The CDR3 coding sequence is TGTGCCAGCAGAATGGAGGGGAACACTGAAGCTTTCTTT. Protein sequence: CASRMEGNTEAFF.

The table lists this clone with a count of one. CDR3 sequence reads: CASSPTRTGELFF. In nucleotides, the CDR3 is TGTGCCAGCTCACCAACTAGGACCGGGGAGCTGTTTTTT. V usage is TRBV18 and J usage is TRBJ2-2; possibly TRBD2 for D (5 bases). V lost 2 bases and J 5 bases, leaving 6 bases between the germline ends. Germline V gene sequence: CDR1 KGHSH, CDR2 LQKENI. The CDR3 is 13 residues long.

CDR3 loop: CASSPRQGPPYDNEQFF. The CDR3 DNA reads as TGTGCCAGCAGCCCCAGACAGGGACCCCCCTATGACAATGAGCAGTTCTTC. This rearrangement joins TRBV9 to TRBJ2-1, with 7 bases identical to TRBD1. This CDR3 has 17 amino acids. Germline loops: CDR1 SGDLS, CDR2 YYNGEE. V was pared by 4 bases and J by 5 bases, with 15 bases of the junction left unmatched.

V is TRBV5-6 and J is TRBJ1-2; D ambiguous. This CDR3 has 14 residues. V lost 4 bases, J lost 8 bases, and 18 bases lay in between. Germline V lookup: CDR1 SGHDT, CDR2 YYEEEE. CDR3 region: CASSLAGIGRGYTF. CDR3 in DNA: TGTGCCAGCAGCCTGGCCGGCATTGGGAGGGGCTACACCTTC.